Presented here are 32 T cell receptor beta chains from one specimen sequenced in a study of CD8 T cells in Susac syndrome. RNA amounts of roughly 0.5 to 1 ug underwent reverse transcription with random hexamers. TCRdb re-analysed the immunoSEQ multiplex PCR reads in MiXCR, keeping a single row per CDR3 protein. The sample yields fewer than 250,000 distinct CDR3 sequences, 80% to 95% seen once. Material for sequencing was CD8+ T cells from PBMCs. These TCRs come from a human donor with multiple sclerosis.

The chain joins TRBV10-3 to TRBJ2-1, with D tentatively TRBD1 or TRBD2 (5 bases each). Germline V gene data show CDR1 as ENHRY and CDR2 as SYGVKD. Trimming took off 9 bases at V and 1 base at J, with 13 bases between the two ends. The CDR3 totals 14 residues. CDR3 in amino acids: CAIGTPGSYNEQFF. As DNA, the CDR3 is TGTGCCATAGGGACCCCCGGGTCCTACAATGAGCAGTTCTTC.

The gene calls are TRBV19 and TRBJ1-1; a weak D match, TRBD1 (5 bases). The V gene's germline CDR1 is LNHDA and CDR2 SQIVND (reference sequence). This CDR3 has 12 amino acids. With 5 bases removed from V and 5 bases from J, the gap between germline ends came to 9 bases. Here the CDR3 DNA reads TGTGCCAGTAGTTCTGAGGGGACTGAAGCTTTCTTT. Its translation: CASSSEGTEAFF.

The chain carries TRBV20-1 and TRBJ2-3; D remains unclear. Germline V gene lookup returns CDR1 DFQATT and CDR2 SNEGSKA (reference sequence). CDR3 length equals 11 residues. The V end lost 4 bases, the J end lost 2 bases, and 4 bases lay between the germline ends. The CDR3 DNA follows: TGCAGTGCTATGAACACAGATACGCAGTATTTT. Its translation: CSAMNTDTQYF.

The chain is built from TRBV2 and TRBJ2-1; TRBD2 aligns across 9 bases. The J segment lost 5 bases and the V segment lost 1 base, leaving 0 bases of the junction unmatched. CDR1 and CDR2 from the germline V gene are SNHLY and FYNNEI. The CDR3 runs to 14 residues. This CDR3 reads CASSEGLADNEQFF. The CDR3 DNA follows: TGTGCCAGCAGTGAAGGACTAGCGGACAATGAGCAGTTCTTC.

The chain recombines TRBV4-1 with TRBJ2-3, with D possibly being TRBD2 (6 bases). V was trimmed by 0 bases and J by 6 bases, leaving 13 bases between them. This CDR3 is 15 amino acids long. Germline V gene lookup returns CDR1 MGHRA and CDR2 YSYEKL. In DNA form, the CDR3 reads TGCGCCAGCAGCCAAGATAGCGGTGGGTCCGATACGCAGTATTTT. It encodes CASSQDSGGSDTQYF.

J is TRBJ2-7 and V is TRBV12-3 or TRBV12-4, with 9 bases aligning to TRBD1. The CDR3 is 16 amino acids. V dropped 3 bases and J dropped 4; count of bases not matched to a gene: 10. CDR3 loop: CASSFDRDRESYEQYF. The CDR3, as DNA: TGTGCCAGCAGTTTCGACCGGGACAGGGAGAGTTACGAGCAGTACTTC.

The genes are TRBV7-3 and TRBJ2-2; TRBD1 is a possible D gene (5 bases). CDR3 length equals 14 residues. Trimming removed 5 bases at V and 1 base at J, with 8 bases between. Germline V CDR1 and CDR2: SGHTA, FQGTGA. CDR3 sequence: CASSADRNTGELFF. CDR3 nucleotides: TGTGCCAGCAGCGCCGACAGGAACACCGGGGAGCTGTTTTTT.

The genes are TRBV12-3 or TRBV12-4 and TRBJ2-7; TRBD1 might be the D (6 bases). This CDR3 is built from 12 residues. V lost 2 bases and J 11 bases, leaving 13 bases between the germline ends. Here the CDR3 DNA reads TGTGCCAGCAGTTTATCCAGGGGAGCGGAGTACTTC. It yields the protein CASSLSRGAEYF.

The genes are TRBV30 and TRBJ2-5, with 10 bases identical to TRBD2. Germline V gene sequence: CDR1 GTSNPN, CDR2 SVGIG (reference sequence). Losses at the gene ends were 5 bases for V and 3 bases for J; bases not matched to a gene: 9. CDR3 length equals 15 residues. The CDR3 protein is CAWALGTSAKETQYF. The CDR3 DNA sequence: TGTGCCTGGGCCCTCGGGACTAGCGCTAAAGAGACCCAGTACTTC.

The chain uses TRBV3-1 and TRBJ2-3, with 8 bases identical to TRBD2. Germline V lookup: CDR1 LGHDT, CDR2 YNNKEL (reference sequence). Trimming took 7 bases from V and 2 from J; bases not matched to a gene: 11. The CDR3 consists of 16 residues. Here the CDR3 reads CASTSAEAGVTDTQYF. The DNA for the CDR3 is TGTGCCAGCACCTCTGCGGAAGCGGGGGTCACAGATACGCAGTATTTT.

The rearrangement joins TRBV6-5 to TRBJ1-1, with D uncertain. This CDR3 is built from 13 residues. The ends were cut back, 0 bases at V and 4 bases at J, with 6 bases in the middle. Per the germline V gene, CDR1 is MNHEY and CDR2 is SVGAGI. CDR3 residues: CASSYSRSTEAFF. Written as DNA, the CDR3 is TGTGCCAGCAGTTACTCTCGGAGCACTGAAGCTTTCTTT.

The chain employs TRBV29-1 and TRBJ2-5, with D maybe TRBD1 (5 bases). The CDR3 contains 13 residues. V lost 4 bases and J 6 bases, leaving 15 bases between the germline ends. CDR1 SQVTM and CDR2 ANQGSEA come from the germline V gene. The CDR3 sequence: CSVGNRSAQTQYF. The CDR3 bases are TGCAGCGTTGGCAACAGGTCTGCCCAGACCCAGTACTTC.

The chain employs TRBV6-5 and TRBJ1-4, with D perhaps matching TRBD1 (5 bases). CDR3 length: 13 residues. CDR1 and CDR2 (germline): MNHEY, SVGAGI. V shed 6 bases and J shed 7 bases, with 12 bases lying between them. In nucleotides, the CDR3 is TGTGCCAGCAGGGGTGGGACCCGTGAAAAACTGTTTTTT. Translation gives CASRGGTREKLFF.

This chain joins TRBV7-9 and TRBJ1-2; D might be TRBD1 (6 bases). Germline CDR1 reads SEHNR; CDR2 reads FQNEAQ (reference sequence). V was clipped by 3 bases and J by 8 bases, with 16 bases between them. The CDR3 totals 14 residues. In DNA form, the CDR3 reads TGTGCCAGCAGCTTGGGGGCAGCTCTGGAAGGCTACACCTTC. It codes for CASSLGAALEGYTF.

CDR3 protein: CASSGLGQGTSGETQYF. The CDR3 DNA reads TGTGCCAGCAGCGGGCTAGGACAGGGGACTAGCGGGGAGACCCAGTACTTC. The chain carries TRBV11-2 and TRBJ2-5, with TRBD2 matching 12 bases. There are 17 residues in the CDR3. Germline V gives CDR1 SGHAT, CDR2 FQNNGV. The ends lost 5 bases at V and 5 bases at J; junction bases unmatched: 12.

The chain joins TRBV13 to TRBJ2-3; TRBD1 aligns across 10 bases. This CDR3 comprises 16 residues. The junction had 8 bases not matched to a gene; V was cut back by 5 bases and J by 3 bases. Germline V CDR1 and CDR2: PRHDT, FYEKMQ (reference sequence). The CDR3 nucleotides read TGTGCCAGCAGCCCCTCCGGGACAGGGGTTACAGATACGCAGTATTTT. The encoded protein is CASSPSGTGVTDTQYF.

V usage is TRBV27 and J usage is TRBJ2-5, with D possibly being TRBD2 (6 bases). CDR3 length equals 13 residues. V was pared by 8 bases and J by 1 base, with 11 bases between. The germline gives CDR1 MNHEY, CDR2 SMNVEV (reference sequence). The chain's CDR3 is CASGRGVQETQYF. The CDR3 DNA sequence: TGTGCCAGCGGTCGCGGGGTCCAAGAGACCCAGTACTTC.

The chain carries TRBV29-1 and TRBJ2-1; D not certain. This CDR3 contains 13 residues. Trimming cost V 4 bases and J 3 bases, with 10 bases left between them. CDR1 is SQVTM and CDR2 is ANQGSEA in the germline V gene. CDR3 nucleotides: TGCAGCGTTGTTGCGAGTGTCTACAATGAGCAGTTCTTC. Encoded protein: CSVVASVYNEQFF.

The gene calls are TRBV7-8 and TRBJ1-3; D gene unclear. This CDR3 has 17 residues. The germline CDR1 and CDR2 sequences are SGHVS and FQNEAQ. V lost 5 bases, J lost 0 bases, and 17 bases lay in between. The CDR3 bases are TGTGCCAGCAGCCCCCGAGCGGGATCTGACTCTGGAAACACCATATATTTT. Its protein is CASSPRAGSDSGNTIYF.

This chain links TRBV20-1 with TRBJ2-1, with 8 nucleotides matching TRBD2. Germline V gene sequence: CDR1 DFQATT, CDR2 SNEGSKA (reference sequence). The V and J ends lost 1 base and 0 bases, in that order; junction bases with no gene match: 11. This CDR3 has 18 residues. The CDR3 is CSARVPSGSLYSYNEQFF. Written as DNA, the CDR3 is TGCAGTGCTAGAGTCCCGAGCGGGAGTTTGTACTCCTACAATGAGCAGTTCTTC.

V and J are TRBV5-1 and TRBJ2-1; no reliable D call. This CDR3 has 13 residues. The germline CDR1 and CDR2 sequences are SGHRS and YFSETQ. V dropped 0 bases and J dropped 7 bases, with 8 bases sitting between them. CDR3 nucleotide sequence: TGCGCCAGCAGCTTGGGGAGTCGGAATGAGCAGTTCTTC. Protein product: CASSLGSRNEQFF.

This clonotype has only a few counts. This chain connects TRBV6-5 to TRBJ1-3, with a weak D call TRBD1 (5 bases). The ends were cut back, 4 bases at V and 0 bases at J, with 13 bases in the middle. Germline V CDR1 and CDR2: MNHEY, SVGAGI. This CDR3 spans 16 amino acids. Here the CDR3 reads CASSFSTGISGNTIYF. CDR3 bases: TGTGCCAGCAGTTTTTCAACAGGTATCTCTGGAAACACCATATATTTT.

This clonotype was counted a single time. This chain links TRBV30 with TRBJ1-1; D might be TRBD1 (6 bases). The CDR3 totals 12 residues. V was shortened by 1 base and J by 7 bases, with 10 bases between the two germline ends. Germline values: CDR1 GTSNPN, CDR2 SVGIG (reference sequence). For the CDR3, the DNA is TGTGCCTGGAGTGGATTACAGGGTGAAGCTTTCTTT. It translates to CAWSGLQGEAFF.

The V call is TRBV13, the J call TRBJ2-7; 8 bases are shared with TRBD1. V lost 6 bases and J lost 6; bases outside the gene matches: 13. Germline CDR1 and CDR2: PRHDT and FYEKMQ (reference sequence). This CDR3 is built from 15 residues. For the CDR3, the DNA is TGTGCCAGCAGTTCGAGAGGTGGGGACAGGCGCGAGCAGTACTTC. It encodes CASSSRGGDRREQYF.

The rearrangement uses TRBV24-1 and TRBJ1-2; maybe TRBD1 (5 bases). The V end was cut by 5 bases, the J end by 4 bases, with 16 bases between. This CDR3 spans 15 amino acids. Germline CDR1 and CDR2: KGHDR and SFDVKD. The CDR3 here is CATSGGPGLVYGYTF. The CDR3 coding sequence is TGTGCCACCAGTGGAGGGCCAGGGCTCGTCTATGGCTACACCTTC.

The genes are TRBV30 and TRBJ2-3; tentatively, D is TRBD1 (5 bases). The CDR3 contains 15 residues. The ends were cut back, 2 bases at V and 6 bases at J, with 18 bases in the middle. Germline assignment: CDR1 GTSNPN and CDR2 SVGIG (reference sequence). CDR3 residues: CAWSRDSSTWDTQYF. The CDR3 coding sequence is TGTGCCTGGAGTCGAGACAGCTCTACATGGGATACGCAGTATTTT.

The V call is TRBV3-1, the J call TRBJ2-1; 7 positions match TRBD2. This CDR3 region has 15 residues. Trimming removed 0 bases from V and 1 base from J; junction bases left unmatched: 0. Germline V gene sequence: CDR1 LGHDT, CDR2 YNNKEL (reference sequence). The CDR3 bases are TGTGCCAGCAGCCAAGAGGGAGGGTCCTACAATGAGCAGTTCTTC. Amino acid sequence: CASSQEGGSYNEQFF.

This clonotype showed up just once. The chain joins TRBV2 to TRBJ1-4, with unresolved D. Germline V lookup: CDR1 SNHLY, CDR2 FYNNEI. The CDR3 extends over 13 amino acids. V lost 1 base to trimming and J lost 7 bases, with 7 bases between them. The CDR3 DNA sequence: TGTGCCAGCAGTGAAGGGGTGCTTGAAAAACTGTTTTTT. Its translation is CASSEGVLEKLFF.

The chain is built from TRBV6-5 and TRBJ2-3; TRBD2 agrees at 7 bases. V dropped 2 bases and J dropped 3; count of bases not matched to a gene: 11. The germline V gene has CDR1 MNHEY and CDR2 SVGAGI. The CDR3 runs 17 residues. This CDR3 is CASSYPNFAGVTDTQYF. In DNA, the CDR3 is TGTGCCAGCAGTTACCCCAACTTCGCGGGAGTTACAGATACGCAGTATTTT.

The chain combines TRBV20-1 with TRBJ2-7, with 7 bases aligning to TRBD1. Germline V gene lookup returns CDR1 DFQATT and CDR2 SNEGSKA (reference sequence). CDR3 length: 12 residues. Trimming removed 5 bases from V and 2 bases from J; junction bases left unmatched: 3. The CDR3: CSAEDRTYEQYF. DNA for the CDR3: TGCAGTGCTGAGGACAGGACCTACGAGCAGTACTTC.

This clonotype was picked up one time. The rearrangement links TRBV27 to TRBJ1-3; 11 nucleotides match TRBD1. Germline V gene sequence: CDR1 MNHEY, CDR2 SMNVEV (reference sequence). The CDR3 covers 19 residues. J lost 0 bases, V lost 5 bases, and 12 bases had no gene match. The CDR3 loop reads CASSAPGQGVVDSGNTIYF. CDR3 bases: TGTGCCAGCAGTGCTCCGGGACAGGGGGTTGTAGACTCTGGAAACACCATATATTTT.

The rearrangement joins TRBV9 to TRBJ2-3, with D perhaps TRBD2 (6 bases). The CDR3 is 14 residues long. The germline CDR1 and CDR2 sequences are SGDLS and YYNGEE. V shed 0 bases and J shed 5 bases, with 10 bases lying between them. CDR3 coding DNA: TGTGCCAGCAGCGTAGAAGGGGAGGAAGATACGCAGTATTTT. This codes for CASSVEGEEDTQYF.